A single sample is the source of the 10 T cell receptor beta chains below, sequenced in a study of T cells in Graves' hyperthyroidism and ophthalmopathy. Amplified TCR beta CDR3 regions derived from RNA transcripts. HTBI primers were used for first-round RT-PCR of the TCR CDR3. TCRdb redid the calling of the multiplex PCR reads with MiXCR, one entry per CDR3 protein. The table records about 600,000 distinct CDR3 sequences, 12% to 15% of them present only once. The sample comprised blood. These TCRs come from a young woman with Graves' ophthalmopathy.

This clonotype appeared many times. This chain links TRBV18 with TRBJ1-1, with TRBD1 matching over 12 bases. This CDR3 region has 15 residues. V lost 3 bases and J lost 5; bases outside the gene matches: 4. From germline, CDR1 is KGHSH and CDR2 LQKENI. As DNA, the CDR3 is TGTGCCAGCTCACCCGGGACAGGGGGCGCGACTGAAGCTTTCTTT. It is translated as CASSPGTGGATEAFF.

This clonotype was detected a few times. V gene TRBV4-1 combines with J gene TRBJ2-5; D is perhaps TRBD1 (6 bases). Germline V lookup: CDR1 MGHRA, CDR2 YSYEKL. Trimming stripped 2 bases from V and 1 base from J, with 11 bases between. The CDR3 spans 15 residues. DNA of the CDR3: TGCGCCAGCAGCCAACTACAGGGAACCCAAGAGACCCAGTACTTC. Encoded protein: CASSQLQGTQETQYF.

This clonotype was seen at least ten times. The V gene is TRBV3-1, the J gene TRBJ1-5, with 9 bases lining up with TRBD1. The CDR3 loop spans 16 amino acids. The V gene's germline CDR1 is LGHDT and CDR2 YNNKEL (reference sequence). Germline trimming cut 3 bases from V and 3 bases from J; bases unmatched to any gene: 6. CDR3 loop: CASSHSRTGANQPQHF. CDR3 nucleotide sequence: TGTGCCAGCAGCCATAGCCGGACAGGGGCCAATCAGCCCCAGCATTTT.

In its sample, this clonotype was seen many times. V gene TRBV12-3 or TRBV12-4 combines with J gene TRBJ2-3; TRBD2 matches 7 bases. The CDR3 runs 13 residues. Trimming removed 10 bases from V and 0 bases from J; junction bases left unmatched: 4. CDR3 sequence reads: CATRAGSTDTQYF. The CDR3 DNA follows: TGTGCCACCCGAGCGGGAAGCACAGATACGCAGTATTTT.

This clonotype came up many times. This sequence joins TRBV5-5 and TRBJ1-2; TRBD1 might be the D (5 bases). The CDR3 has 16 residues. CDR1 and CDR2 from the germline V gene are SGHKS and YYEKEE (reference sequence). V dropped 2 bases and J dropped 4 bases, with 18 bases sitting between them. The CDR3 here is CASSLNYAPGTYGYTF. The CDR3 nucleotides read TGTGCCAGCAGCTTAAATTATGCCCCGGGGACCTATGGCTACACCTTC.

This clonotype came up a few times. The chain carries TRBV19 and TRBJ2-1; no firm D call. CDR1 and CDR2 from the germline V gene are LNHDA and SQIVND (reference sequence). CDR3 length: 12 residues. The V end lost 3 bases, the J end lost 12 bases, and 12 bases lay between the germline ends. CDR3 sequence: CASSIETGGQFF. The CDR3 nucleotides are TGTGCCAGTAGTATTGAGACGGGCGGGCAGTTCTTC.

This clonotype occurred many times. The CDR3 spells CASSPSTTRFADTQYF. In DNA, the CDR3 is TGCGCCAGCAGCCCTTCTACGACTAGGTTTGCAGATACGCAGTATTTT. The chain uses TRBV4-3 and TRBJ2-3; TRBD2 might be the D (6 bases). The germline V gene has CDR1 LGHNA and CDR2 YSLEER. The CDR3 covers 16 residues. The V and J ends lost 4 bases and 4 bases respectively, with 18 bases between them.

There are many counts of this clonotype. The chain carries TRBV28 and TRBJ2-2; the D gene is possibly TRBD2 (6 bases). Looked up from germline, CDR1 is MDHEN and CDR2 is SYDVKM. V lost 6 bases to trimming and J lost 4 bases, with 12 bases between them. The CDR3 contains 14 residues. CDR3 loop: CASSRGDGTGELFF. CDR3 nucleotide sequence: TGTGCCAGCAGCCGCGGGGATGGCACCGGGGAGCTGTTTTTT.

This clonotype was detected many times. V gene TRBV7-8 combines with J gene TRBJ2-3; 7 bases agree with TRBD2. The CDR3 consists of 16 residues. The V segment lost 3 bases and the J segment 5 bases; nucleotides outside the gene matches: 11. Germline CDR1 is SGHVS and CDR2 is FQNEAQ. CDR3 nucleotides: TGTGCCAGCAGCTTTAACATTCGGGGACTACAAGATACGCAGTATTTT. Its translation: CASSFNIRGLQDTQYF.

This clonotype showed up many times. The chain uses TRBV3-1 and TRBJ2-1, with 8 bases aligning to TRBD1. CDR1 and CDR2 (germline): LGHDT, YNNKEL (reference sequence). V lost 4 bases to trimming and J lost 8 bases; unmatched junction nucleotides: 7. The CDR3 is made up of 14 amino acids. DNA of the CDR3: TGTGCCAGCAGCCTCGGACAGGGCGCCGATGAGCAGTTCTTC. As protein: CASSLGQGADEQFF.